This T cell receptor beta chain was recovered during a study of T-cell memory formation after mild COVID-19. TCRdb fed the 5' RACE reads into MiXCR, producing one record per CDR3 protein. This sample has roughly 110,000 distinct CDR3 sequences, with over 10% found just once. This clonotype appeared many times. V lost 2 bases, J lost 9 bases, and 8 bases stayed unmatched. CDR3 length: 15 amino acids. The germline CDR1 and CDR2 sequences are SGHNT and YYREEE (reference sequence). Source material: PBMCs or a T cell subset sorted from them (not recorded which). The chain joins TRBV5-4 to TRBJ2-1; 10 bases align to TRBD2. The TCR comes from an adult woman who had mild COVID-19 (a few samples of this study predate the infection). Cell type and time point are not known. The CDR3 spells CASSFRAGGPFEQFF. The DNA for the CDR3 is TGTGCCAGCAGCTTCCGAGCGGGAGGGCCTTTTGAGCAGTTCTTC.